This record concerns one TCR beta chain sequence. Its antigen is not known. Germline V gene data show CDR1 as SGHTA and CDR2 as FQGNSA. V lost 5 bases and J 4 bases, leaving 13 bases between the germline ends. The CDR3 is 14 residues long. Sequencing used immunoSEQ multiplex PCR; TCRdb keeps in-frame clones, though not all of them. The table has about 120,000 clones, around 93% seen once. This entry comes from a study of T cell responses to AZD1222 COVID-19 vaccine. Regarding the study as a whole: Close to half of all spike-specific TCRs reportedly target regions of the variants that are unmutated. Dominant CD4 TCR responses targeted spike regions 160-218 and 743-854.

The clonotype was recovered from an adult who received the AZD1222 COVID-19 vaccine. V usage is TRBV7-2 and J usage is TRBJ2-3, with D perhaps matching TRBD2 (6 bases). This material consisted of peripheral blood, taken 28 days after the second AZD1222 dose. CDR3 in amino acids: CASSLDGGADTQYF. CDR3 bases: TGTGCCAGCAGCCTCGACGGGGGAGCAGATACGCAGTATTTT.